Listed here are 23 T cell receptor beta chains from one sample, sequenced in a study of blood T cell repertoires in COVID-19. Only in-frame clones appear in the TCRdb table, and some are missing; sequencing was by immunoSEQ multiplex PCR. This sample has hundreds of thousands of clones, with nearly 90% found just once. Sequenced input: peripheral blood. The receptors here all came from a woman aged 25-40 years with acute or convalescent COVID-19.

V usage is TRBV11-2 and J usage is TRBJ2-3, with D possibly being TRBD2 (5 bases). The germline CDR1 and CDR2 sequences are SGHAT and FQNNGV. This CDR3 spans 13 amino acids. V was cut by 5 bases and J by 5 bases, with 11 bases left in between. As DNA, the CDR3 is TGTGCCAGCAGCCGAAGCCGGGGAGATACGCAGTATTTT. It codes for CASSRSRGDTQYF.

CDR3 sequence reads: CATSRDMITGFGTEAFF. For the CDR3, the DNA is TGTGCCACCAGCAGAGATATGATCACCGGGTTTGGGACTGAAGCTTTCTTT. The chain carries TRBV15 and TRBJ1-1, with D uncertain. V lost 0 bases and J 5 bases, leaving 19 bases between the germline ends. The CDR3 loop spans 17 amino acids. Per the germline V gene, CDR1 is LNHNV and CDR2 is YYDKDF (reference sequence).

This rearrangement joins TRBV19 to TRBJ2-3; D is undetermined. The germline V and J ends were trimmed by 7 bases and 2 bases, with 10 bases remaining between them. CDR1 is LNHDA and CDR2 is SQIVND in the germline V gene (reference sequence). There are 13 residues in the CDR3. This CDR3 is CASTPPSTDTQYF. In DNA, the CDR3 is TGTGCCAGTACCCCCCCTTCCACAGATACGCAGTATTTT.

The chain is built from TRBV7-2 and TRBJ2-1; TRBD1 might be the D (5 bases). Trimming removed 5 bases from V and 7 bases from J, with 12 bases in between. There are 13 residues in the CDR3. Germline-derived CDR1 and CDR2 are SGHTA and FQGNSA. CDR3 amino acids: CASSNLGRNEQFF. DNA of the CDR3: TGTGCCAGCAGCAATTTGGGGCGGAATGAGCAGTTCTTC.

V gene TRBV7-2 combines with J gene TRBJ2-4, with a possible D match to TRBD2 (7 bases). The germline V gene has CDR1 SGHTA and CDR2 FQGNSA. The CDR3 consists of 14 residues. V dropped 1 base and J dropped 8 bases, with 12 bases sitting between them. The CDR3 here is CASSLGKGGYIQYF. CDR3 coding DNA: TGTGCCAGCAGCTTAGGAAAGGGGGGGTACATTCAGTACTTC.

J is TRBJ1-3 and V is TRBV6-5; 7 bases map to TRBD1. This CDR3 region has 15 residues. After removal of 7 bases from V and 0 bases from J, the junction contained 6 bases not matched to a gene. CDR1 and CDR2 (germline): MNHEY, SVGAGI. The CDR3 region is CASTTTGISGNTIYF. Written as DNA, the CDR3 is TGTGCCAGCACCACGACAGGGATCTCTGGAAACACCATATATTTT.

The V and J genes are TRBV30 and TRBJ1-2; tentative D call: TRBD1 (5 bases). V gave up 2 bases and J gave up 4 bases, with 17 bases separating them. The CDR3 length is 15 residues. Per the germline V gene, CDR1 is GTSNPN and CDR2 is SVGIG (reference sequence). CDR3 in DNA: TGTGCCTGGAGTCCCCTCCAGCAGGGCTTCTATGGCTACACCTTC. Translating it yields CAWSPLQQGFYGYTF.

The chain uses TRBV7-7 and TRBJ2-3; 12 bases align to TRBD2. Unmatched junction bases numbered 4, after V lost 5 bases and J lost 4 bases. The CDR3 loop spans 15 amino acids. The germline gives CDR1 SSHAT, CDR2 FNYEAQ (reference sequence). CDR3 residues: CASSKSSGRADTQYF. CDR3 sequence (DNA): TGTGCCAGCAGCAAGTCTAGCGGGAGGGCAGATACGCAGTATTTT.

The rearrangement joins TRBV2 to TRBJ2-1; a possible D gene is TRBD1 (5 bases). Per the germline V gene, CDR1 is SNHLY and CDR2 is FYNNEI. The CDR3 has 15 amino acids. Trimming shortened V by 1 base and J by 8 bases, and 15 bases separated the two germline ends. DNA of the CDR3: TGTGCCAGCAGTGAAGAGGGGTTGATAGCCTATGAGCAGTTCTTC. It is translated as CASSEEGLIAYEQFF.

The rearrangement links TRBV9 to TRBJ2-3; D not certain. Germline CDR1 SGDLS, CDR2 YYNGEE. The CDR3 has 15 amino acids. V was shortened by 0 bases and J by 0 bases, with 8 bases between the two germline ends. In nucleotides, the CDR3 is TGTGCCAGCAGCGTAGAACTTTCTAGCACAGATACGCAGTATTTT. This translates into CASSVELSSTDTQYF.

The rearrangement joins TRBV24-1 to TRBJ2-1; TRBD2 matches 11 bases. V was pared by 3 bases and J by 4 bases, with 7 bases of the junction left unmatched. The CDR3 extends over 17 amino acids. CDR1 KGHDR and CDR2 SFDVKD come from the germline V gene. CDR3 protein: CATSDGASGRNYNEQFF. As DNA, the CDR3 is TGTGCCACCAGTGATGGGGCTAGCGGGAGGAATTACAATGAGCAGTTCTTC.

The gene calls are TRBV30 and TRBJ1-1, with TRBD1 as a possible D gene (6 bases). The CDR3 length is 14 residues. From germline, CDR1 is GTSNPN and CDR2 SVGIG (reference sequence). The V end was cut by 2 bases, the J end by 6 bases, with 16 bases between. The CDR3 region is CAWSLGGGFPEAFF. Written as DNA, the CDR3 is TGTGCCTGGAGTCTCGGTGGGGGCTTTCCTGAAGCTTTCTTT.

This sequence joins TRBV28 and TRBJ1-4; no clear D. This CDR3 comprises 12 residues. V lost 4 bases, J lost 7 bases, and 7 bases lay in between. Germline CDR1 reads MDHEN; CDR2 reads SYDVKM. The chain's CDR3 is CASSSYSEKLFF. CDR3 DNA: TGTGCCAGCAGTTCCTATTCTGAAAAACTGTTTTTT.

The CDR3 coding sequence is TGTGCCAGCAGTTTTCTCCCCCAAGAGACCCAGTACTTC. Translated, it gives CASSFLPQETQYF. The rearrangement links TRBV27 to TRBJ2-5; D gene unclear. Germline CDR1 MNHEY, CDR2 SMNVEV (reference sequence). The CDR3 runs to 13 residues. V was pared by 3 bases and J by 1 base, with 6 bases between.

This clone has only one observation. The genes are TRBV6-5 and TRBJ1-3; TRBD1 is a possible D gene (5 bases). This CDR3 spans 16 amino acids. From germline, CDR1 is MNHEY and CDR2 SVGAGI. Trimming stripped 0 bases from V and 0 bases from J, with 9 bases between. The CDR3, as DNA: TGTGCCAGCAGTTACTCTGGGGCGAGCTCTGGAAACACCATATATTTT. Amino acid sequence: CASSYSGASSGNTIYF.

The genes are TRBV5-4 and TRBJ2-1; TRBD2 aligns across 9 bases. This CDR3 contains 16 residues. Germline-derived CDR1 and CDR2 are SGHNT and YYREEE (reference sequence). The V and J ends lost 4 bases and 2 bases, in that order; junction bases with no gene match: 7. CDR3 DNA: TGTGCCAGCAGCGTTAGACTAGCGGAGCCCTACAATGAGCAGTTCTTC. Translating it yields CASSVRLAEPYNEQFF.

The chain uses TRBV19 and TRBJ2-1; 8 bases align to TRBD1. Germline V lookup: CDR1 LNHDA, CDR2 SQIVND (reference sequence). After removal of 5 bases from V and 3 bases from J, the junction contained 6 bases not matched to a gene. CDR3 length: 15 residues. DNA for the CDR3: TGTGCCAGTAGTCTCGGACAGGGAATCTACAATGAGCAGTTCTTC. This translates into CASSLGQGIYNEQFF.

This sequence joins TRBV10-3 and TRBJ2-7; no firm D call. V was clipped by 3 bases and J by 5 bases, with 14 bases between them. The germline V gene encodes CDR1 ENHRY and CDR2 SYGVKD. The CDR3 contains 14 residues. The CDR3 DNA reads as TGTGCCATCAGTGATGGTGGTGGAGTCCACGAGCAGTACTTC. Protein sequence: CAISDGGGVHEQYF.

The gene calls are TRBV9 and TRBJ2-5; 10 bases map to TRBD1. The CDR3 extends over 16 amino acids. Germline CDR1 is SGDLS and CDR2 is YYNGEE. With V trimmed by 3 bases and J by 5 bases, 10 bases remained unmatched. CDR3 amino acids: CASSARTGGIGETQYF. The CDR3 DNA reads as TGTGCCAGCAGCGCCCGGACAGGGGGAATTGGGGAGACCCAGTACTTC.

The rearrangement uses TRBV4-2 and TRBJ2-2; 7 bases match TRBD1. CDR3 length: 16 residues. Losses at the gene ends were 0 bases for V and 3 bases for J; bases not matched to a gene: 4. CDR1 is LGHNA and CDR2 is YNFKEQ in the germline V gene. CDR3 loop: CASSQEQGVYTGELFF. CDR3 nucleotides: TGTGCCAGCAGCCAAGAGCAGGGGGTGTACACCGGGGAGCTGTTTTTT.

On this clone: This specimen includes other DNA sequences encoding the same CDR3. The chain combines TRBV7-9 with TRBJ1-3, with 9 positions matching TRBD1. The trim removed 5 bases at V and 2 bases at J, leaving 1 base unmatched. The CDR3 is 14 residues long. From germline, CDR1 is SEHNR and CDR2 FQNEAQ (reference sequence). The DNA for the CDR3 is TGTGCCAGCAGCAGGGACAGGGCTGGAAACACCATATATTTT. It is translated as CASSRDRAGNTIYF.

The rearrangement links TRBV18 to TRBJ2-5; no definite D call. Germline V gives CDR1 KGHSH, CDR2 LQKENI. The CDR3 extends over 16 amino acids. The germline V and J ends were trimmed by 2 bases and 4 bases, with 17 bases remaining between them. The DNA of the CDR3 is TGTGCCAGCTCACCAATTGAGAGTCGAATATTAGAGACCCAGTACTTC. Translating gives CASSPIESRILETQYF.

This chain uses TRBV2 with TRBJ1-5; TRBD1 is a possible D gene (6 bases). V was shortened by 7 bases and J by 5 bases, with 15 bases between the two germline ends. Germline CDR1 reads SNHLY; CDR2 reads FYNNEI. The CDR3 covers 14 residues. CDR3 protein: CASTTGRRDQPQHF. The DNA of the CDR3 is TGTGCCAGCACTACAGGGAGACGGGATCAGCCCCAGCATTTT.